A single T cell receptor beta chain is shown here with its context. The record originates from a study of T-cell memory formation after mild COVID-19. There are 14 residues in the CDR3. The ends lost 5 bases at V and 9 bases at J; junction bases unmatched: 9. The germline gives CDR1 SGHAT, CDR2 FQNNGV. Constant-segment primers were used for 5'RACE, and the resulting TCR alpha and TCR beta cDNA libraries carried sample barcodes and UMIs. From the 5' RACE reads, TCRdb called clonotypes with MiXCR, one entry per CDR3 protein. The table lists 300,000 to 400,000 distinct CDR3 sequences, about 15% of them singletons.

The clonotype comes from a man aged 18 to 35 who had mild COVID-19 (a few samples of this study predate the infection). Cell type and time point are not known. The rearrangement links TRBV11-2 to TRBJ2-1; the match to TRBD2 covers 8 bases. The source material was PBMCs or a T cell subset sorted from them (not recorded which). CDR3 in amino acids: CASSRGGRVAEQFF. The CDR3, as DNA: TGTGCCAGCAGCCGGGGGGGCCGGGTGGCTGAGCAGTTCTTC.